These 29 T cell receptor beta chains were sequenced from one sample in a study of cytomegalovirus exposure and HLA in healthy donors. The PCR contained 60 Vbeta and 13 Jbeta primers. TCRdb's copy holds only in-frame clones and misses some; the assay was immunoSEQ multiplex PCR. The data show 60,000 to 80,000 clones, roughly 77% seen once. The sequenced material came from PBMCs. Every receptor here comes from a woman in her twenties or thirties in good health and CMV-seronegative.

V usage is TRBV5-4 and J usage is TRBJ2-5; D might be TRBD2 (6 bases). In germline, CDR1 is SGHNT, CDR2 YYREEE (reference sequence). The CDR3 spans 14 residues. With 4 bases removed from V and 3 bases from J, the gap between germline ends came to 13 bases. The CDR3 here is CASSAGLQKETQYF. The CDR3 DNA reads TGTGCCAGCAGCGCGGGACTGCAGAAAGAGACCCAGTACTTC. The whole variable domain, filled in from reference TRBV5-4 and TRBJ2-5, reads ETGVTQSPTHLIKTRGQQVTLRCSSQSGHNTVSWYQQALGQGPQFIFQYYREEENGRGNFPPRFSGLQFPNYSSELNVNALELDDSALYLCASSAGLQKETQYFGPGTRLLVL.

This clone was seen a handful of times. The chain carries TRBV5-1 and TRBJ1-1; D unresolved. CDR1 is SGHRS and CDR2 is YFSETQ in the germline V gene. CDR3 length: 14 residues. V was shortened by 5 bases and J by 5 bases, with 16 bases between the two germline ends. CDR3 region: CASSSHPDGTEAFF. DNA of the CDR3: TGCGCCAGCAGTTCACACCCCGACGGGACTGAAGCTTTCTTT.

The rearrangement joins TRBV27 to TRBJ1-1; D not resolved. Germline lookup yields CDR1 MNHEY and CDR2 SMNVEV (reference sequence). This CDR3 has 17 amino acids. Between the trimmed V and J ends, which lost 3 bases and 4 bases, there was a span of 21 bases. CDR3 sequence reads: CASSLLVTTPLVTEAFF. The CDR3 DNA sequence: TGTGCCAGCAGTTTGTTGGTCACAACCCCCTTGGTCACTGAAGCTTTCTTT.

The chain combines TRBV30 with TRBJ1-2; TRBD1 matches at 8 bases. The V gene end was trimmed by 4 bases and the J gene end by 7 bases; junction bases not matched to a gene: 8. This CDR3 region has 13 residues. Germline lookup yields CDR1 GTSNPN and CDR2 SVGIG (reference sequence). The CDR3 here is CAWTLQGGLGYTF. DNA for the CDR3: TGTGCCTGGACGTTACAGGGGGGGCTTGGCTACACCTTC.

The chain has TRBV6-4 and TRBJ2-5; D is perhaps TRBD2 (5 bases). Trimming took off 5 bases at V and 3 bases at J, with 7 bases between the two ends. This CDR3 has 12 amino acids. The germline CDR1 and CDR2 sequences are MRHNA and SNTAGT. CDR3 residues: CASSWGEETQYF. CDR3 nucleotides: TGTGCCAGCAGTTGGGGAGAAGAGACCCAGTACTTC.

This clone appeared a few times. The chain is built from TRBV2 and TRBJ1-1; tentative D call: TRBD1 (5 bases). CDR1 and CDR2 from the germline V gene are SNHLY and FYNNEI. CDR3 length equals 15 residues. The V gene lost 7 bases and the J gene lost 5 bases, with 20 bases spanning the gap. The DNA for the CDR3 is TGTGCCAGCATTACCTTTCAAGGGGTGGGGACTGAAGCTTTCTTT. It codes for CASITFQGVGTEAFF.

The rearrangement uses TRBV7-2 and TRBJ2-2, with TRBD1 matching 9 bases. This CDR3 has 16 residues. Trimming at V came to 1 base and at J to 5 bases, leaving 5 bases not matched to a gene. Germline CDR1 reads SGHTA; CDR2 reads FQGNSA. The CDR3 region has the DNA TGTGCCAGCAGCTTAGTGGTGGGACAGGGAACCGGGGAGCTGTTTTTT. It translates to CASSLVVGQGTGELFF.

The rearrangement links TRBV7-9 to TRBJ2-7, with 7 positions matching TRBD1. The germline gives CDR1 SEHNR, CDR2 FQNEAQ (reference sequence). The CDR3 loop spans 16 amino acids. V was pared by 5 bases and J by 1 base, with 11 bases of the junction left unmatched. For the CDR3, the DNA is TGTGCCAGCAGCGCTCGTACAGGGGAAGGGTCCTACGAGCAGTACGTC. It specifies CASSARTGEGSYEQYV.

The chain carries TRBV6-1 and TRBJ1-4; D is undetermined. CDR3 size: 14 residues. V shed 1 base and J shed 0 bases, with 3 bases lying between them. Germline V gene sequence: CDR1 MNHNS, CDR2 SASEGT. The CDR3 sequence is CASSEVATNEKLFF. CDR3 DNA: TGTGCCAGCAGTGAAGTCGCAACTAATGAAAAACTGTTTTTT.

The V call is TRBV5-6, the J call TRBJ2-1; 7 nucleotides align to TRBD2. CDR3 size: 16 residues. Losses at the gene ends were 2 bases for V and 4 bases for J; bases not matched to a gene: 9. The germline gives CDR1 SGHDT, CDR2 YYEEEE. The CDR3 region has the DNA TGTGCCAGCAGCTTATCCGGCGGGAGACAGTACAATGAGCAGTTCTTC. Translated: CASSLSGGRQYNEQFF.

V gene TRBV29-1 combines with J gene TRBJ2-5; possibly TRBD1 for D (6 bases). The germline gives CDR1 SQVTM, CDR2 ANQGSEA. Deletions cut 8 bases from V and 7 bases from J, with 32 bases between. The CDR3 covers 17 residues. CDR3 in amino acids: CSIPPEGSSPRGGTQYF. The CDR3 DNA reads TGCAGCATCCCTCCCGAGGGGTCCTCGCCTCGAGGGGGGACCCAGTACTTC. Filled out from reference TRBV29-1 and TRBJ2-5, the complete variable domain reads SAVISQKPSRDICQRGTSLTIQCQVDSQVTMMFWYRQQPGQSLTLIATANQGSEATYESGFVIDKFPISRPNLTFSTLTVSNMSPEDSSIYLCSIPPEGSSPRGGTQYFGPGTRLLVL.

A few counts support this clone. V and J are TRBV30 and TRBJ1-5; 8 nucleotides agree with TRBD1. V dropped 6 bases and J dropped 1; count of bases not matched to a gene: 2. The CDR3 is made up of 13 amino acids. The germline gives CDR1 GTSNPN, CDR2 SVGIG (reference sequence). The CDR3 reads CACDRGSNQPQHF. As DNA, the CDR3 is TGTGCCTGCGACAGGGGAAGCAATCAGCCCCAGCATTTT.

The chain has TRBV5-1 and TRBJ2-3; 10 nucleotides agree with TRBD2. Per the germline V gene, CDR1 is SGHRS and CDR2 is YFSETQ. This CDR3 comprises 15 residues. J gave up 6 bases and V 1 base, and 5 bases lay outside the gene matches. The CDR3 here is CASSLWLAGADTQYF. CDR3 DNA sequence: TGCGCCAGCAGCTTGTGGCTAGCGGGGGCGGATACGCAGTATTTT.

V and J are TRBV2 and TRBJ2-7, with D tentatively TRBD2 (5 bases). Trimming took 3 bases from V and 3 from J, leaving 15 bases between them. CDR1 is SNHLY and CDR2 is FYNNEI in the germline V gene. The CDR3 has 15 residues. The CDR3 nucleotides are TGTGCCAGCAGTGATGTAACTAGGTCACACTACGAGCAGTACTTC. Protein sequence: CASSDVTRSHYEQYF.

The chain links TRBV4-1 to TRBJ2-7, with D tentatively TRBD2 (5 bases). Germline-derived CDR1 and CDR2 are MGHRA and YSYEKL. The length of the CDR3 is 15 residues. V lost 6 bases and J lost 0, with 15 bases in between. This CDR3 reads CASSPDGVSSYEQYF. The CDR3, as DNA: TGCGCCAGCAGTCCCGACGGGGTGAGCTCCTACGAGCAGTACTTC.

The V gene is TRBV6-5, the J gene TRBJ2-7; 7 bases match TRBD2. The V segment lost 5 bases and the J segment 2 bases; nucleotides outside the gene matches: 6. The CDR3 is 14 residues long. Germline CDR1 and CDR2: MNHEY and SVGAGI. The CDR3 sequence is CASSTSSGTYEQYV. DNA of the CDR3: TGTGCCAGCAGTACATCTAGCGGAACCTACGAGCAGTACGTC.

The V gene is TRBV19, the J gene TRBJ2-4, with 10 bases lining up with TRBD1. Germline loops: CDR1 LNHDA, CDR2 SQIVND (reference sequence). V lost 3 bases, J lost 0 bases, and 2 bases stayed unmatched. The CDR3 runs to 16 residues. CDR3 sequence: CASSIGQGVAKNIQYF. CDR3 in DNA: TGTGCCAGTAGTATCGGACAGGGGGTAGCCAAAAACATTCAGTACTTC.

The rearrangement joins TRBV7-6 to TRBJ2-7; 12 bases fit TRBD2. The ends lost 5 bases at V and 3 bases at J; junction bases unmatched: 5. CDR3 length: 15 residues. Germline V gene sequence: CDR1 SGHVS, CDR2 FNYEAQ. The DNA for the CDR3 is TGTGCCAGCAGCGCCCGGACTAGCGGGAACTACGAGCAGTACTTC. It encodes CASSARTSGNYEQYF.

The chain links TRBV5-8 to TRBJ1-2; TRBD1 agrees at 11 bases. Germline V gives CDR1 SGHTS, CDR2 YDEGEE. V lost 8 bases and J lost 2; bases outside the gene matches: 5. The CDR3 sequence is 14 residues long. The chain's CDR3 is CASTRDRGNYGYTF. The CDR3 coding sequence is TGTGCCAGTACCCGGGACAGGGGGAACTATGGCTACACCTTC. The full variable domain, its missing parts supplied by reference TRBV5-8 and TRBJ1-2, is EAGVTQSPTHLIKTRGQQATLRCSPISGHTSVYWYQQALGLGLQFLLWYDEGEERNRGNFPPRFSGRQFPNYSSELNVNALELEDSALYLCASTRDRGNYGYTFGSGTRLTVV.

This clone was counted only a few times. This rearrangement joins TRBV4-3 to TRBJ2-7; 7 bases are shared with TRBD2. The germline V gene has CDR1 LGHNA and CDR2 YSLEER. This CDR3 has 17 amino acids. Trimming removed 1 base from V and 4 bases from J; junction bases left unmatched: 13. The CDR3 protein is CASSQVISCGGFYEQYV. CDR3 bases: TGCGCCAGCAGCCAAGTTATTAGTTGCGGGGGTTTTTACGAGCAGTACGTC.

This chain joins TRBV29-1 and TRBJ2-2; 11 bases match TRBD2. V gave up 6 bases and J gave up 6 bases; unmatched junction bases: 6. CDR3 size: 14 residues. CDR1 is SQVTM and CDR2 is ANQGSEA in the germline V gene. CDR3: CSVGTSGTPGELFF. The CDR3 region has the DNA TGCAGCGTGGGGACTAGCGGAACCCCCGGGGAGCTGTTTTTT.

This clone has a handful of counts. The chain employs TRBV6-1 and TRBJ1-1; maybe TRBD1 (6 bases). CDR1 is MNHNS, CDR2 SASEGT, per germline. This CDR3 spans 16 amino acids. V lost 0 bases to trimming and J lost 6 bases, with 17 bases between them. In DNA form, the CDR3 reads TGTGCCAGCAGTGAAGCTGGAGGGGGGGCGGGGGCTGAAGCTTTCTTT. It yields the protein CASSEAGGGAGAEAFF.

J is TRBJ2-3 and V is TRBV7-9; 13 bases fit TRBD2. V shed 5 bases and J 7 bases; nucleotides not matched to a gene: 9. Germline CDR1 reads SEHNR; CDR2 reads FQNEAQ (reference sequence). The CDR3 runs 16 residues. CDR3: CASSTGTSGIPHTQYF. In DNA, the CDR3 is TGTGCCAGCAGCACCGGGACTAGCGGGATTCCCCATACGCAGTATTTT. The full variable domain, its missing parts supplied by reference TRBV7-9 and TRBJ2-3, is DTGVSQNPRHKITKRGQNVTFRCDPISEHNRLYWYRQTLGQGPEFLTYFQNEAQLEKSRLLSDRFSAERPKGSFSTLEIQRTEQGDSAMYLCASSTGTSGIPHTQYFGPGTRLTVL.

This chain links TRBV25-1 with TRBJ2-1; TRBD1 matches at 9 bases. The V segment lost 4 bases and the J segment 6 bases; nucleotides outside the gene matches: 10. The length of the CDR3 is 16 residues. CDR1 and CDR2 (germline): MGHDK, SYGVNS. The CDR3 DNA sequence: TGTGCCAGCAGTGTGGTGGACAGGGGCCCCAGCAATGAGCAGTTCTTC. Protein sequence: CASSVVDRGPSNEQFF.

V gene TRBV30 combines with J gene TRBJ1-4; D not certain. Between the trimmed V and J ends, which lost 4 bases and 0 bases, there was a span of 12 bases. This CDR3 spans 15 amino acids. Germline V lookup: CDR1 GTSNPN, CDR2 SVGIG (reference sequence). CDR3 DNA: TGTGCCTGGAACGCCGGGAGCGCAACTAATGAAAAACTGTTTTTT. Translated, it gives CAWNAGSATNEKLFF.

The chain links TRBV2 to TRBJ1-1, with D perhaps matching TRBD1 (5 bases). Germline CDR1 is SNHLY and CDR2 is FYNNEI. The CDR3 consists of 13 residues. V dropped 2 bases and J dropped 7 bases, with 11 bases sitting between them. The CDR3 coding sequence is TGTGCCAGCAGTGAACGGCTAGACAGTGAAGCTTTCTTT. Protein product: CASSERLDSEAFF.

This clone showed up just a few times. The chain employs TRBV5-8 and TRBJ1-1; D may be TRBD1 (6 bases). The CDR3 is made up of 13 amino acids. Germline-derived CDR1 and CDR2 are SGHTS and YDEGEE. Trimming cost V 4 bases and J 4 bases, with 11 bases left between them. The CDR3 DNA is TGTGCCAGCAGCATACAGGGTTCCACTGAAGCTTTCTTT. Translating gives CASSIQGSTEAFF.

This sequence joins TRBV5-5 and TRBJ1-1; 7 bases map to TRBD1. The V and J ends lost 0 bases and 0 bases, in that order; junction bases with no gene match: 5. The CDR3 runs to 16 residues. The germline gives CDR1 SGHKS, CDR2 YYEKEE (reference sequence). CDR3 bases: TGTGCCAGCAGCTTGGGCAGGGGGAATATGAACACTGAAGCTTTCTTT. The encoded protein is CASSLGRGNMNTEAFF.

The CDR3 region is CASSFWGGDTGELFF. For the CDR3, the DNA is TGTGCCAGCAGTTTCTGGGGGGGAGACACCGGGGAGCTGTTTTTT. This chain links TRBV27 with TRBJ2-2; 7 positions match TRBD2. CDR1 and CDR2 from the germline V gene are MNHEY and SMNVEV (reference sequence). This CDR3 is 15 amino acids long. The junction had 4 bases not matched to a gene; V was cut back by 3 bases and J by 3 bases.